These T cell receptor beta chains were read from a single sample in a study of blood T cell repertoires in COVID-19. Clones were read by immunoSEQ multiplex PCR, and TCRdb kept only the in-frame ones, dropping some. The sample yields under 95,000 clones, 70% to 90% seen once. The sequenced sample was peripheral blood. The source is a man in his fifties or sixties with COVID-19, enrolled during active disease. CDR3s include the opening cysteine and the closing phenylalanine or tryptophan. Each record gives: J gene, clone size, V gene, D gene, CDR3 DNA, CDR3 protein. A D gene is named only where the DNA matches it firmly. Not every row has a clone size; where given, it reads once, few, many or a size class.

>TRBJ1-6|.|TRBV18|.
TGTGCCAGCTCACCACGGGGGGAAAATTCACCCCTCCACTTT
CASSPRGENSPLHF
>TRBJ1-2|.|TRBV7-9|TRBD1
TGTGCCAGCAGCTCGTCCGGGACAGGGAACTATGGCTACACCTTC
CASSSSGTGNYGYTF
>TRBJ1-6|.|TRBV7-8|.
TGTGCCAGCAGCTTAGGAACAGGGAGCTCCTATAATTCACCCCTCCACTTT
CASSLGTGSSYNSPLHF
>TRBJ1-1|.|TRBV30|TRBD1
TGTGCCTGGGGGAGGGGGCAGGGGGCTGAAGCTTTCTTT
CAWGRGQGAEAFF
>TRBJ1-5|.|TRBV10-3|TRBD1
TGTGCCATCAGTGAGCCGGCCGGGACAGCCTTTAGCTTCAATCAGCCCCAGCATTTT
CAISEPAGTAFSFNQPQHF
>TRBJ2-7|.|TRBV7-6|.
TGTGCCAGCAGCTTGGGGGCAGGCTCCTACGAGCAGTACTTC
CASSLGAGSYEQYF
>TRBJ1-1|.|TRBV11-1|TRBD1
TGTGCCAGCAGACGACAGGGGGCCTTCATGAACACTGAAGCTTTCTTT
CASRRQGAFMNTEAFF
>TRBJ2-7|.|TRBV5-4|.
TGTGCCAGCAGCTCGGGGACTGCGTACGAGCAGTACTTC
CASSSGTAYEQYF
>TRBJ2-7|.|TRBV11-2|TRBD2
TGTGCCAGCAGCTTAGTTGGCGGGAGCGCCTACGAGCAGTACTTC
CASSLVGGSAYEQYF
>TRBJ1-4|once|TRBV30|.
TGTGCCTGGAGTACAGGGAGAGATGAAAAACTGTTTTTT
CAWSTGRDEKLFF
>TRBJ2-5|.|TRBV28|.
TGTGCCAGCAGTTCCGGGCCCGGGAGAGGGCAAGAGACCCAGTACTTC
CASSSGPGRGQETQYF
>TRBJ1-5|.|TRBV6-2/TRBV6-3|.
TGTGCCAGCAGTTACTCCAATATAAGACAGCATCAGCCCCAGCATTTT
CASSYSNIRQHQPQHF
>TRBJ2-1|.|TRBV7-6|.
TGTGCCAGCAGCAAAGAAACTGTAGGGGGGCCAGGGGGTAATGAGCAGTTCTTC
CASSKETVGGPGGNEQFF
>TRBJ2-6|.|TRBV5-1|TRBD1
TGCGCCAGCAGCTTTCGACAGGGTTCGCTGGGCGGGGCCAACGTCCTGACTTTC
CASSFRQGSLGGANVLTF
>TRBJ1-1|.|TRBV14|.
TGTGCCAGCAGCCCCCAACAGGGATGGTTTACTGAAGCTTTCTTT
CASSPQQGWFTEAFF
>TRBJ2-3|.|TRBV3-1/TRBV3-2|TRBD2
TGTGCCAGCAGCCATGGGAGGACTAGCGGGACAGATACGCAGTATTTT
CASSHGRTSGTDTQYF
>TRBJ2-1|.|TRBV10-1|TRBD1
TGCGCCAGCAGGGAGGACAGGGGGAATGAGCAGTTCTTC
CASREDRGNEQFF
>TRBJ2-1|once|TRBV4-1|.
TGCGCCAGCAGCCCCCTCAGGGCAGGGGTCGGTTACAATGAGCAGTTCTTC
CASSPLRAGVGYNEQFF
>TRBJ2-3|.|TRBV9|TRBD2
TGTGCCAGCAGCGTAGCGAGCGGGAGGGATAGAGATACGCAGTATTTT
CASSVASGRDRDTQYF
>TRBJ1-1|.|TRBV28|TRBD1
TGTGCCAGCAGTTTATTCTTCGGACAGGGGAACACTGAAGCTTTCTTT
CASSLFFGQGNTEAFF
>TRBJ2-1|many|TRBV7-3|TRBD2
TGTGCCAGCAGCTTAGAGATAGCGGGAGGAGGGAATGAGCAGTTCTTC
CASSLEIAGGGNEQFF
>TRBJ1-6|few|TRBV3-1/TRBV3-2|.
TGTGCCAGCAGCCAAGTGGACAACTATAATTCACCCCTCCACTTT
CASSQVDNYNSPLHF
>TRBJ1-4|.|TRBV7-2|TRBD1
TGTGCCAGCAGCGTGACAGGGATAGATGAAAAACTGTTTTTT
CASSVTGIDEKLFF
>TRBJ1-5|.|TRBV4-1|.
TGCGCCAGCAGCCAGATATGGCCCCAGCCCCAGCATTTT
CASSQIWPQPQHF
>TRBJ2-7|.|TRBV6-2/TRBV6-3|TRBD2
TGTGCCAGCAGTTACCCTGGGACTAGCAGCGAGCAGTACTTC
CASSYPGTSSEQYF
>TRBJ2-3|few|TRBV7-9|.
TGTGCCAGCAGCATAAACAGTTTCACTAGCACAGATACGCAGTATTTT
CASSINSFTSTDTQYF
>TRBJ1-4|.|TRBV3-1/TRBV3-2|.
TGTGCCAGCAACGGACAGACAGAAAAACTGTTTTTT
CASNGQTEKLFF
>TRBJ1-3|few|TRBV29-1|.
TGCAGCGTTCAAACAGACGGAAACACCATATATTTT
CSVQTDGNTIYF
>TRBJ1-5|.|TRBV4-1|.
TGCGCCAGCAGCCAAGGACAGTGGAGCAATCAGCCCCAGCATTTT
CASSQGQWSNQPQHF
>TRBJ1-6|.|TRBV2|.
TGTGCCAGCAGGGAGAATTCACCCCTCCACTTT
CASRENSPLHF
>TRBJ2-1|few|TRBV9|TRBD2
TGTGCCAGCAGCGTCTTGGCGGGAGGGATAAACAATGAGCAGTTCTTC
CASSVLAGGINNEQFF
>TRBJ2-3|.|TRBV11-3|.
TGTGCCAGCAGCTTAACAGGACAGAGATCAGATACGCAGTATTTT
CASSLTGQRSDTQYF
>TRBJ1-3|.|TRBV7-2|.
TGTGCCAGCAGCTTATCCGAGATAAGAAACACCATATATTTT
CASSLSEIRNTIYF
>TRBJ1-5|.|TRBV28|.
TGTGCCAGCAGTTTACGGAGTGGGAGCAATCAGCCCCAGCATTTT
CASSLRSGSNQPQHF
>TRBJ2-5|.|TRBV4-1|.
TGCGCCAGCAGCCAAGGTGGTACGGGAAAGACCCAGTACTTC
CASSQGGTGKTQYF
>TRBJ2-7|few|TRBV5-4|TRBD1
TGTGCCAGCAGCCCCCGGACAGGGACCTACGAGCAGTACTTC
CASSPRTGTYEQYF
>TRBJ1-4|once|TRBV30|.
TGTGCCTGGAGTAGGGACAACATTAATGAAAAACTGTTTTTT
CAWSRDNINEKLFF
>TRBJ1-1|.|TRBV28|TRBD1
TGTGCCAGCAGTCCCCCCGGGACAGGGGATCCTAACACTGAAGCTTTCTTT
CASSPPGTGDPNTEAFF
>TRBJ2-2|once|TRBV25-1|TRBD2
TGTGCCAGCAGTCCGGAAGGACTAGCGGGGATCGGGGAGCTGTTTTTT
CASSPEGLAGIGELFF
>TRBJ1-1|.|TRBV6-5|.
TGTGCCAGCATCTTCAGGGTAGGCGGCACTGAAGCTTTCTTT
CASIFRVGGTEAFF
>TRBJ1-5|.|TRBV19|.
TGTGCCAGTAGAGCAGGTTACCAGCCCCAGCATTTT
CASRAGYQPQHF
>TRBJ1-6|.|TRBV6-5|TRBD1
TGTGCCCGCAGGGGGTATGGGGGGGGAAATTCACCCCTCCACTTT
CARRGYGGGNSPLHF
>TRBJ1-5|.|TRBV19|.
TGTGCCAGTAGACAACAGGGTATCAATCAGCCCCAGCATTTT
CASRQQGINQPQHF
>TRBJ2-7|.|TRBV20-1|.
TGCAGTGCTAGCCTTGCGTACGAGCAGTACTTC
CSASLAYEQYF
>TRBJ2-1|.|TRBV7-3|TRBD2
TGTGCCAGCAGCTTAACTAGCGGGAGTGGGCACAATGAGCAGTTCTTC
CASSLTSGSGHNEQFF
>TRBJ2-2|.|TRBV27|TRBD2
TGTGCCAGCAGTTTCAGCAGCGGGAGCGACACCGGGGAGCTGTTTTTT
CASSFSSGSDTGELFF
>TRBJ2-7|.|TRBV28|TRBD1
TGTGCCAGCAGTTCCTCCGGGACAGGGGGCCTCAGGGGGGAGCAGTACTTC
CASSSSGTGGLRGEQYF
>TRBJ2-7|.|TRBV6-5|.
TGTGCCAGCAGTCCCTCGGGCAGGGTAGGCGAGCAGTACTTC
CASSPSGRVGEQYF
>TRBJ2-5|.|TRBV5-1|TRBD2
TGCGCCAGCAGCTTGGTGACAGGGACTAGCGGGAGGGCCGGGCGAGAGACCCAGTACTTC
CASSLVTGTSGRAGRETQYF
>TRBJ1-1|.|TRBV5-4|TRBD1
TGTGCCAGCAGCTTTGACAGGGGCGGAACTGAAGCTTTCTTT
CASSFDRGGTEAFF
>TRBJ2-1|.|TRBV28|TRBD1
TGTGCCAGCACCACTTGGTTACAGGGGGCCTCCTACAATGAGCAGTTCTTC
CASTTWLQGASYNEQFF
>TRBJ1-5|.|TRBV3-1/TRBV3-2|.
TGTGCCAGCAGCCGATCCCCGGGACAGCCCCAGCATTTT
CASSRSPGQPQHF
>TRBJ1-5|.|TRBV7-2|.
TGTGCCAGCAGCTTAGCGTGGGGGCCTGATCAGCCCCAGCATTTT
CASSLAWGPDQPQHF
>TRBJ2-1|.|TRBV7-2|.
TGTGCCAGCAGTTCGTCCAGCGGACCTAGCTCCTACAATGAGCAGTTCTTC
CASSSSSGPSSYNEQFF
>TRBJ2-4|.|TRBV11-2|TRBD1
TGTGCCAGCAGCTGGATCAGGGGGCCGGCCAAAAACATTCAGTACTTC
CASSWIRGPAKNIQYF
>TRBJ1-2|.|TRBV7-9|.
TGTGCCAGCAGCCCACAGGGCGGGTATGGCTACACCTTC
CASSPQGGYGYTF
>TRBJ2-1|.|TRBV5-6|TRBD2
TGTGCCAGCAGCTTGCTGACTAGCGGGAGGGGCGGCCCCTACAATGAGCAGTTCTTC
CASSLLTSGRGGPYNEQFF
>TRBJ1-1|.|TRBV5-1|TRBD1
TGCGCCAGCAGCTCTCCGGGACAGACTGAAGCTTTCTTT
CASSSPGQTEAFF
>TRBJ2-3|.|TRBV5-1|TRBD1
TGCGCCAGCAGCTTGATTGTCGGACAGGGTCTCACAGATACGCAGTATTTT
CASSLIVGQGLTDTQYF
>TRBJ2-3|.|TRBV29-1|TRBD1
TGCAGCGTCGGACAGGGGCGCACAGATACGCAGTATTTT
CSVGQGRTDTQYF